The next 22 T cell receptor beta chains were all read from a single sample in a study of blood T cells in healthy people across ages. Together with a sample-barcoded 5' primer, a J-beta primer mix was included in a second PCR lasting about 6 to 12 cycles. TCRdb reanalysed the 5' RACE reads using MiXCR and keeps one entry per CDR3 protein. The table lists some 1.1 million distinct CDR3 sequences, more than 30% of them singletons. Sequenced input: blood. The receptors here all came from a young man in good health.

The rearrangement uses TRBV20-1 and TRBJ1-5; possible D gene TRBD1, 5 bases. Germline V gives CDR1 DFQATT, CDR2 SNEGSKA (reference sequence). The CDR3 contains 16 residues. Trimming left V 0 bases short and J 0 bases short, with 12 bases between. The CDR3 sequence: CSARDPLGGSNQPQHF. The CDR3 nucleotides read TGCAGTGCTAGAGATCCCCTGGGGGGTAGCAATCAGCCCCAGCATTTT.

This clonotype was seen a few times. V gene TRBV12-3 or TRBV12-4 combines with J gene TRBJ1-5; no clear D. V was cut by 7 bases and J by 1 base, with 14 bases left in between. The CDR3 sequence is 15 residues long. CDR3 nucleotide sequence: TGTGCCAGCAATTCGGACGGTCGGAGCAATCAGCCCCAGCATTTT. It translates to CASNSDGRSNQPQHF.

The chain is built from TRBV20-1 and TRBJ2-1, with D hard to call. V was cut by 3 bases and J by 9 bases, with 15 bases left in between. The CDR3 has 13 residues. The germline V gene has CDR1 DFQATT and CDR2 SNEGSKA (reference sequence). In DNA form, the CDR3 reads TGCAGTGCTAGGTTGGATCGATGGAGTGAGCAGTTCTTC. Protein product: CSARLDRWSEQFF.

The chain uses TRBV10-3 and TRBJ2-1; 7 bases line up with TRBD1. The CDR3 is 13 amino acids. V lost 7 bases and J lost 4; bases outside the gene matches: 4. Germline V CDR1 and CDR2: ENHRY, SYGVKD. The CDR3 is CAITRTGYNEQFF. DNA for the CDR3: TGTGCCATCACCCGGACAGGATACAATGAGCAGTTCTTC.

This clonotype was observed many times. The rearrangement joins TRBV4-3 to TRBJ1-6; no definite D call. Trimming removed 0 bases from V and 0 bases from J, with 12 bases in between. Germline CDR1 LGHNA, CDR2 YSLEER. This CDR3 has 18 amino acids. The CDR3 nucleotides are TGCGCCAGCAGCCAAGATCCAGTTAGCAGCTCCTATAATTCACCCCTCCACTTT. It codes for CASSQDPVSSSYNSPLHF.

This clonotype came up many times. The chain uses TRBV20-1 and TRBJ2-1; D unclear. From germline, CDR1 is DFQATT and CDR2 SNEGSKA (reference sequence). There are 10 residues in the CDR3. Trimming removed 0 bases from V and 10 bases from J, with 4 bases in between. CDR3 sequence reads: CSARDQEQFF. As DNA, the CDR3 is TGCAGTGCTAGAGATCAAGAGCAGTTCTTC.

This clonotype was counted between two and nine times. V is TRBV15 and J is TRBJ2-3, with D uncertain. Trimming cost V 2 bases and J 6 bases, with 15 bases left between them. Germline V gives CDR1 LNHNV, CDR2 YYDKDF (reference sequence). The CDR3 runs 15 residues. The CDR3 bases are TGTGCCACCAGCAGATCTGGACGGCCCGAGGATACGCAGTATTTT. As protein: CATSRSGRPEDTQYF.

The chain carries TRBV20-1 and TRBJ1-5; D possibly corresponds to TRBD1 (5 bases). Germline values: CDR1 DFQATT, CDR2 SNEGSKA (reference sequence). There are 17 residues in the CDR3. V lost 0 bases, J lost 1 base, and 16 bases lay in between. The CDR3 loop reads CSAREAIGDMSNQPQHF. The DNA for the CDR3 is TGCAGTGCTAGAGAGGCAATAGGGGATATGAGCAATCAGCCCCAGCATTTT.

The chain carries TRBV11-1 and TRBJ2-1; TRBD2 matches at 7 bases. Germline V gives CDR1 SGHAT, CDR2 FQDESV (reference sequence). This CDR3 is built from 15 residues. V was pared by 1 base and J by 6 bases, with 6 bases of the junction left unmatched. The CDR3 region has the DNA TGTGCCAGCAGCTTAGAACGAGCGGGGATCAATGAGCAGTTCTTC. It is translated as CASSLERAGINEQFF.

This clonotype has just a few counts. The chain uses TRBV9 and TRBJ2-3; either TRBD1 or TRBD2 may fit D (5 bases each). Germline values: CDR1 SGDLS, CDR2 YYNGEE. The CDR3 is 15 amino acids. Trimming removed 5 bases from V and 9 bases from J, with 22 bases in between. Written as DNA, the CDR3 is TGTGCCAGCAGTTTTCTACCGGGACCGCCTGAAACGCAGTATTTT. This codes for CASSFLPGPPETQYF.

In its sample, this clonotype was seen a few times. The rearrangement uses TRBV27 and TRBJ2-7; D perhaps matches TRBD1 (6 bases). CDR1 is MNHEY and CDR2 is SMNVEV in the germline V gene (reference sequence). V lost 3 bases and J lost 5, with 14 bases in between. CDR3 size: 14 residues. The CDR3 loop reads CASSFYPGEHEQYF. CDR3 DNA sequence: TGTGCCAGCAGTTTTTATCCAGGGGAACACGAGCAGTACTTC.

The CDR3 loop is CSGSPFDRGLGEAFF. For the CDR3, the DNA is TGCAGTGGAAGCCCTTTCGACAGGGGGCTTGGTGAAGCTTTCTTT. This chain links TRBV20-1 with TRBJ1-1, with 10 bases that match TRBD1. After removal of 7 bases from V and 7 bases from J, the junction contained 15 bases not matched to a gene. Germline V gene data show CDR1 as DFQATT and CDR2 as SNEGSKA (reference sequence). CDR3 length: 15 residues.

The CDR3 loop is CASSYGGVSTEAFF. The CDR3 DNA is TGTGCCAGCAGTTACGGGGGAGTAAGCACTGAAGCTTTCTTT. The chain uses TRBV6-6 and TRBJ1-1; D may be TRBD1 (5 bases). Between the trimmed V and J ends, which lost 2 bases and 4 bases, there was a span of 11 bases. The CDR3 length is 14 residues. CDR1 is MNHNY, CDR2 SVGAGI, per germline (reference sequence).

This clonotype was recorded a few times. This chain connects TRBV6-5 to TRBJ2-5; D is ambiguous. Germline assignment: CDR1 MNHEY and CDR2 SVGAGI. Trimming pared 6 bases from V and 5 bases from J, leaving 10 bases between. The CDR3 consists of 12 residues. The CDR3, as DNA: TGTGCCAGCAGCACCCCCGGCGAGACCCAGTACTTC. Amino acids: CASSTPGETQYF.

This clonotype has more than one count but fewer than ten. The J gene is TRBJ2-3, the V gene TRBV24-1; 7 bases are shared with TRBD2. The CDR3 loop spans 17 amino acids. Trimming removed 3 bases from V and 1 base from J; junction bases left unmatched: 9. Germline CDR1 and CDR2: KGHDR and SFDVKD. The CDR3 here is CATSDPTRLAGTDTQYF. The DNA for the CDR3 is TGTGCCACCAGTGATCCGACCCGACTAGCCGGCACAGATACGCAGTATTTT.

The genes are TRBV12-3 or TRBV12-4 and TRBJ2-2; TRBD1 agrees at 8 bases. V was clipped by 6 bases and J by 6 bases; unmatched bases: 6. The CDR3 length is 14 residues. CDR3 in amino acids: CASSPDRGSGELFF. Written as DNA, the CDR3 is TGTGCCAGCAGCCCTGACAGGGGATCCGGGGAGCTGTTTTTT.

The chain couples TRBV4-1 to TRBJ2-1; the D call may be TRBD1 or TRBD2 (6 bases each). This CDR3 spans 16 amino acids. The V end lost 3 bases, the J end lost 3 bases, and 15 bases lay between the germline ends. Germline V gives CDR1 MGHRA, CDR2 YSYEKL. The CDR3 coding sequence is TGCGCCAGCAGCCATTACGAGGGGGGTCTCTACAATGAGCAGTTCTTC. As protein: CASSHYEGGLYNEQFF.

For this clonotype: At one boundary the junction diverges from the germline segment, which might be a read error. The J gene is TRBJ1-5, the V gene TRBV19; D not resolved. The CDR3 extends over 13 amino acids. Germline lookup yields CDR1 LNHDA and CDR2 SQIVND (reference sequence). The CDR3 bases are TGTGCCAGTAGGTCAAATAGCAATCCGCCCCAGCATTTT. It yields the protein CASRSNSNPPQHF. The full variable domain, in which reference TRBV19 and TRBJ1-5 provide the parts outside the CDR3, is DGGITQSPKYLFRKEGQNVTLSCEQNLNHDAMYWYRQDPGQGLRLIYYSQIVNDFQKGDIAEGYSVSREKKESFPLTVTSAQKNPTAFYLCASRSNSNPPQHFGDGTRLSIL.

This clonotype was detected only a few times. V and J are TRBV13 and TRBJ1-1; the D is unclear. This CDR3 contains 11 residues. With 7 bases removed from V and 11 bases from J, the gap between germline ends came to 14 bases. Germline V gives CDR1 PRHDT, CDR2 FYEKMQ (reference sequence). CDR3 protein: CASTLGLGAFF. As DNA, the CDR3 is TGTGCCAGCACCCTCGGCCTTGGGGCTTTCTTT. Looking up the rest from reference TRBV13 and TRBJ1-1 gives the full variable domain: AAGVIQSPRHLIKEKRETATLKCYPIPRHDTVYWYQQGPGQDPQFLISFYEKMQSDKGSIPDRFSAQQFSDYHSELNMSSLELGDSALYFCASTLGLGAFFGQGTRLTVV.

The rearrangement joins TRBV4-3 to TRBJ1-2, with D unclear. With 2 bases removed from V and 6 bases from J, the gap between germline ends came to 22 bases. Germline V gene data show CDR1 as LGHNA and CDR2 as YSLEER. The CDR3 loop spans 17 amino acids. In DNA, the CDR3 is TGCGCCAGCAGCCAAAAACTAATAGGACTGTCACATAATGGCTACACCTTC. Its translation: CASSQKLIGLSHNGYTF.

This chain joins TRBV27 and TRBJ1-4, with 7 positions matching TRBD1. The CDR3 covers 19 residues. J was trimmed by 8 bases and V by 5 bases; bases with no gene match: 23. Germline CDR1 and CDR2: MNHEY and SMNVEV (reference sequence). As DNA, the CDR3 is TGTGCCAGCAGTCCGCGGCCTACAGGGGAGGGTACAAATGAAGAAAAACTGTTTTTT. It codes for CASSPRPTGEGTNEEKLFF.

This clonotype showed up just a few times. This chain links TRBV29-1 with TRBJ2-1; TRBD2 might be the D (5 bases). V lost 0 bases, J lost 8 bases, and 11 bases lay in between. This CDR3 has 13 residues. The germline CDR1 and CDR2 sequences are SQVTM and ANQGSEA. CDR3 sequence: CSVEDLASDEQFF. As DNA, the CDR3 is TGCAGCGTTGAAGACTTAGCGTCGGATGAGCAGTTCTTC.